One T cell receptor beta chain is described in this entry. This sample is drawn from a study of blood T cell repertoires in COVID-19. Across the whole study: From T cells, B-cell-depleted T cells, or PBMCs came the material, which was cDNA or gDNA.

In the original workflow: Amplifying reference gene primers gave estimates of nucleated cell counts. Profiling relied on immunoSEQ multiplex PCR, and the TCRdb table lists in-frame clones only, not all of them. D and trimming come from the DNA, and the V and J calls and clone size come from that table. The sample has about 72,000 clones, roughly 90% seen once. Looked up from germline, CDR1 is SGDLS and CDR2 is YYNGEE. V was pared by 3 bases and J by 1 base, with 10 bases between. The CDR3 has 15 residues. The sequence derives from a man aged 25 to 45 with acute or convalescent COVID-19. The gene calls are TRBV9 and TRBJ2-2; possible D gene TRBD2, 6 bases. The sequencing sample was made of peripheral blood. This CDR3 reads CASSAGTVNTGELFF. The CDR3 DNA sequence: TGTGCCAGCAGCGCCGGGACTGTGAACACCGGGGAGCTGTTTTTT.